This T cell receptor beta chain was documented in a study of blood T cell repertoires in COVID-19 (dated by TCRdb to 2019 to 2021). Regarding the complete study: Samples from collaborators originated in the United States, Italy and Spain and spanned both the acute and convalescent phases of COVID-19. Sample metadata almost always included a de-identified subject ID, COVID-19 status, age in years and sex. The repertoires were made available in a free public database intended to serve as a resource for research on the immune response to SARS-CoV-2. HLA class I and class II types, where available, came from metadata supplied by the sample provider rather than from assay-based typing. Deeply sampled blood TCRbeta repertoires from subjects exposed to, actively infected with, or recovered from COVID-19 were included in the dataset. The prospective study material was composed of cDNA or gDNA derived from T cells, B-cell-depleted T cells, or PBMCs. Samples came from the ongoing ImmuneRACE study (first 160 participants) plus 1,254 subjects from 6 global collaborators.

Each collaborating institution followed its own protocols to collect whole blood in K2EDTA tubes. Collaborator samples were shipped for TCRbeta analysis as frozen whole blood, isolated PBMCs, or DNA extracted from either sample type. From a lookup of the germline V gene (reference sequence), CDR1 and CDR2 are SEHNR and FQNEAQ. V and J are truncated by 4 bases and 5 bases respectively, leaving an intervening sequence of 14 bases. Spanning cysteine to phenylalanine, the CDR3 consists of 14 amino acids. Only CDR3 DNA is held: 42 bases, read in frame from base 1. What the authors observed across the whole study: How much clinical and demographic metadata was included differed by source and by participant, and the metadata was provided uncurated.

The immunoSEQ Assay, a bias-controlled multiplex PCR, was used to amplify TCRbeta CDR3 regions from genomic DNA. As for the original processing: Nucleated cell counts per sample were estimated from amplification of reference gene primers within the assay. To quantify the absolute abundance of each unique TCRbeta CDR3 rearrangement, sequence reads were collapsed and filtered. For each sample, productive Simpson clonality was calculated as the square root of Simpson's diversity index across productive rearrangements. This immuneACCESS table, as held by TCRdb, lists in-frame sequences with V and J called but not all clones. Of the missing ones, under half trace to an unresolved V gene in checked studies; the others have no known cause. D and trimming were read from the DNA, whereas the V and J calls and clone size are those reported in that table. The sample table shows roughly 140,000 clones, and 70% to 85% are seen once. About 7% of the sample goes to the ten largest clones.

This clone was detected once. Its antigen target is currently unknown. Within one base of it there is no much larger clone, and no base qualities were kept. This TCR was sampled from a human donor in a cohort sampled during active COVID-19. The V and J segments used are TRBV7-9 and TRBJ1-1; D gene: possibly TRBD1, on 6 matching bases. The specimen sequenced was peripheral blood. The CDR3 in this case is CASSSQGDGTEAFF. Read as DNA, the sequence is TGTGCCAGCAGCTCACAGGGAGATGGGACTGAAGCTTTCTTT.